The clone carrying this T cell receptor (beta chain) showed up just a few times. Its antigen is as yet unknown. This entry is derived from a study of beta chain features in type 1 diabetes. Study outcomes and limitations: The study found moderately but significantly shorter TCRB CDR3s in all four CD4+ subsets of Type 1 diabetes patients. Researchers caution that PCR might favor shorter templates, equally among patients and controls. A greater similarity of naive, central memory and Treg TCRB repertoires was seen among patients than among healthy donors.

Investigators reverse transcribed all isolated RNA, so they sequenced expressed TCRB transcripts. The data were produced by immunoSEQ multiplex PCR, yet TCRdb's version contains in-frame clones alone and is incomplete. Among about 900,000 clones listed, 17% were seen once. One heparinised blood draw averaging about 110 mL was given by each donor. This clonotype originated in a woman between 18 and 30 years old in good health. Source material: naive CD4+ T cells from blood.

CDR3 DNA: TGTGCCAGCTCACCCGCCAGCCCTCCCGGGGAGCTGTTTTTT. Translated: CASSPASPPGELFF. The V and J genes are TRBV18 and TRBJ2-2; D remains unclear. V lost 3 bases and J 6 bases, leaving 11 bases between the germline ends. Looked up from germline, CDR1 is KGHSH and CDR2 is LQKENI. The CDR3 is 14 amino acids.